One sample yielded the 8 T cell receptor beta chains listed below, sequenced in a study of cytomegalovirus exposure and HLA in healthy donors. The PCR made use of 60 Vbeta and 13 Jbeta primers. Profiling relied on immunoSEQ multiplex PCR, and the TCRdb table lists in-frame clones only, not all of them. The table includes some 99,000 clones, roughly four fifths detected once. The sample was PBMCs. These receptors were taken from a female donor in good health and CMV-seronegative.

This rearrangement joins TRBV5-6 to TRBJ1-3; D is possibly TRBD1 (6 bases). Germline V gene data show CDR1 as SGHDT and CDR2 as YYEEEE. The CDR3 extends over 16 amino acids. With 5 bases removed from V and 4 bases from J, the gap between germline ends came to 19 bases. CDR3 region: CASRPTGSADGNTIYF. CDR3 nucleotide sequence: TGTGCCAGCAGACCTACAGGGAGCGCTGACGGAAACACCATATATTTT.

V is TRBV4-2 and J is TRBJ1-1; D is ambiguous. The CDR3 length is 14 residues. Germline CDR1 is LGHNA and CDR2 is YNFKEQ. Trimming took 0 bases from V and 4 from J, leaving 9 bases between them. The CDR3 spells CASSQESGSTEAFF. The CDR3 DNA reads TGTGCCAGCAGCCAAGAGTCGGGATCCACTGAAGCTTTCTTT.

Only a few counts were recorded for this clone. The gene calls are TRBV10-2 and TRBJ2-7; 10 bases fit TRBD1. CDR1 is WSHSY and CDR2 is SAAADI in the germline V gene. CDR3 length: 15 residues. With 6 bases clipped from V and 2 bases from J, the junction kept 7 bases outside the gene matches. The CDR3 DNA follows: TGCGCCAGCAGCCAGACCGGGACAGGGGCCTACGAGCAGTACTTC. It yields the protein CASSQTGTGAYEQYF.

The chain carries TRBV9 and TRBJ2-1, with 12 bases fitting TRBD2. Germline assignment: CDR1 SGDLS and CDR2 YYNGEE. The CDR3 has 15 residues. The junction had 3 bases not matched to a gene; V was cut back by 0 bases and J by 8 bases. This CDR3 is CASSVATSGRYEQFF. CDR3 nucleotides: TGTGCCAGCAGCGTAGCTACTAGCGGGAGGTATGAGCAGTTCTTC.

This clone was counted once. In nucleotides, the CDR3 is TGTGCCAGCAGCCTCCAAGCGGGAGGGCCCCACGAGCAGTACTTC. Translating it yields CASSLQAGGPHEQYF. The V and J genes are TRBV7-2 and TRBJ2-7; 10 bases map to TRBD2. Trimming removed 5 bases from V and 5 bases from J; junction bases left unmatched: 9. The length of the CDR3 is 15 residues. Germline V gives CDR1 SGHTA, CDR2 FQGNSA.

V gene TRBV7-8 combines with J gene TRBJ1-5; TRBD1 aligns across 7 bases. CDR1 SGHVS and CDR2 FQNEAQ come from the germline V gene. This CDR3 comprises 15 residues. V gave up 6 bases and J gave up 3 bases; unmatched junction bases: 8. CDR3 in amino acids: CASRARDSLNQPQHF. The CDR3 nucleotides read TGTGCCAGCAGGGCCCGGGACAGCCTCAATCAGCCCCAGCATTTT. The full variable domain, its missing parts supplied by reference TRBV7-8 and TRBJ1-5, is GAGVSQSPRYKVAKRGQDVALRCDPISGHVSLFWYQQALGQGPEFLTYFQNEAQLDKSGLPSDRFFAERPEGSVSTLKIQRTQQEDSAVYLCASRARDSLNQPQHFGDGTRLSIL.

The chain joins TRBV7-6 to TRBJ1-2; 7 bases map to TRBD1. The trim removed 3 bases at V and 6 bases at J, leaving 10 bases unmatched. Per the germline V gene, CDR1 is SGHVS and CDR2 is FNYEAQ. This CDR3 has 15 amino acids. The CDR3 is CASSFHLQGVDGYTF. CDR3 coding DNA: TGTGCCAGCAGCTTCCATCTCCAGGGGGTAGATGGCTACACCTTC. The full variable domain, its missing parts supplied by reference TRBV7-6 and TRBJ1-2, is GAGVSQSPRYKVTKRGQDVALRCDPISGHVSLYWYRQALGQGPEFLTYFNYEAQQDKSGLPNDRFSAERPEGSISTLTIQRTEQRDSAMYRCASSFHLQGVDGYTFGSGTRLTVV.

This chain connects TRBV5-5 to TRBJ1-2; perhaps TRBD1 as D (5 bases). This CDR3 has 15 residues. The germline CDR1 and CDR2 sequences are SGHKS and YYEKEE (reference sequence). V lost 0 bases to trimming and J lost 1 base, with 10 bases between them. The CDR3 is CASSLGGGVNYGYTF. CDR3 in DNA: TGTGCCAGCAGCTTGGGGGGGGGTGTTAACTATGGCTACACCTTC.